This passage covers 9 T cell receptor beta chains from one sample sequenced in a study of T cells in Graves' hyperthyroidism and ophthalmopathy. RNA transcripts served as the template for amplifying TCR beta CDR3 regions. Researchers ran a first-round RT-PCR on the TCR CDR3 using the HTBI primer set. Each CDR3 protein gets one entry after TCRdb re-called the multiplex PCR reads with MiXCR. Of around 400,000 distinct CDR3 sequences in the sample, around 25% were seen once. The sequenced sample consisted of blood. The receptors come from a man between 50 and 59 years old with Graves' hyperthyroidism.

In DNA, the CDR3 is TGTGCCAGCAGTTCCCCTACAGGGCTGGGGGGAGCTTTCTTT. The encoded protein is CASSSPTGLGGAFF. This chain links TRBV6-1 with TRBJ1-1; D may be TRBD1 (6 bases). Germline V gene lookup returns CDR1 MNHNS and CDR2 SASEGT. This CDR3 spans 14 amino acids. Trimming left V 5 bases short and J 10 bases short, with 20 bases between.

This chain uses TRBV6-1 with TRBJ1-1; the match to TRBD1 covers 7 bases. V shed 7 bases and J 4 bases; nucleotides not matched to a gene: 15. The germline V gene has CDR1 MNHNS and CDR2 SASEGT. The CDR3 consists of 16 residues. The CDR3 is CASTPFGQEIGTEAFF. The CDR3 nucleotides read TGTGCCAGCACCCCCTTTGGACAGGAGATAGGCACTGAAGCTTTCTTT.

This clonotype showed up many times. The genes are TRBV2 and TRBJ2-1; 15 bases map to TRBD2. Germline V lookup: CDR1 SNHLY, CDR2 FYNNEI. Losses at the gene ends were 6 bases for V and 8 bases for J; bases not matched to a gene: 11. The CDR3 loop spans 17 amino acids. The CDR3 DNA follows: TGTGCCAGCAGGCGGACTAGCGGGAGGGCCCCTATGGATGAGCAGTTCTTC. It specifies CASRRTSGRAPMDEQFF.

The rearrangement links TRBV29-1 to TRBJ2-6; D may be TRBD1 (5 bases). Germline V gives CDR1 SQVTM, CDR2 ANQGSEA. The CDR3 contains 14 residues. Trimming stripped 5 bases from V and 2 bases from J, with 10 bases between. CDR3: CSVLPGTGANVLTF. The CDR3 nucleotides read TGCAGCGTTTTACCAGGGACTGGGGCCAACGTCCTGACTTTC.

CDR3 sequence reads: CASRRGGYTEAFF. The DNA of the CDR3 is TGTGCCAGCAGACGGGGAGGGTACACTGAAGCTTTCTTT. This chain links TRBV12-3 or TRBV12-4 with TRBJ1-1; no reliable D call. V dropped 6 bases and J dropped 3 bases, with 11 bases sitting between them. The CDR3 totals 13 residues.

The chain couples TRBV3-1 to TRBJ2-2, with a tentative D call TRBD1 (6 bases). V was pared by 4 bases and J by 6 bases, with 9 bases between. Germline-derived CDR1 and CDR2 are LGHDT and YNNKEL (reference sequence). There are 13 residues in the CDR3. The CDR3 spells CASSRTGSGELFF. CDR3 nucleotides: TGTGCCAGCAGCCGTACAGGGTCCGGGGAGCTGTTTTTT.

Turning to this clonotype: Possible read error: a much larger clone is one base away. V and J are TRBV6-2 or TRBV6-3 and TRBJ2-7, with 8 bases aligning to TRBD1. J gave up 4 bases and V 4 bases, and 9 bases lay outside the gene matches. Germline CDR1 is MNHEY and CDR2 is SVGEGT. This CDR3 is 15 amino acids long. The CDR3 region has the DNA TGTGCCAGCAGTTGCGCAGGACAGGGACTGTACGAGCAGTACTTC. Translating gives CASSCAGQGLYEQYF.

About this clonotype itself: One base away lies a much larger clone, so this may be a sequencing read error. V and J are TRBV2 and TRBJ2-7, with 7 bases matching TRBD2. The CDR3 consists of 16 residues. The germline V gene encodes CDR1 SNHLY and CDR2 FYNNEI. Trimming at V came to 6 bases and at J to 5 bases, leaving 16 bases not matched to a gene. CDR3 coding DNA: TGTGCCAGCAGCTCTAAGCGGGATTTAGGGACTAACGAGCAGTACTTC. It specifies CASSSKRDLGTNEQYF. Full variable domain (outside the CDR3, taken from reference TRBV2 and TRBJ2-7): EPEVTQTPSHQVTQMGQEVILRCVPISNHLYFYWYRQILGQKVEFLVSFYNNEISEKSEIFDDQFSVERPDGSNFTLKIRSTKLEDSAMYFCASSSKRDLGTNEQYFGPGTRLTVT.

This clonotype showed up just once. V gene TRBV24-1 combines with J gene TRBJ2-3, with D possibly TRBD1 on 5 matching bases. Looked up from germline, CDR1 is KGHDR and CDR2 is SFDVKD. Trimming removed 0 bases at V and 2 bases at J, with 11 bases between. This CDR3 is built from 16 residues. CDR3 DNA: TGTGCCACCAGTGATTTGTCAGGGATTGACACAGATACGCAGTATTTT. It specifies CATSDLSGIDTDTQYF.